The 31 T cell receptor beta chains below come from one sample, sequenced in a study of blood T cell repertoires in COVID-19. Data came from immunoSEQ multiplex PCR; TCRdb stores just in-frame clones and leaves some out. This repertoire shows 250,000 or so clones, roughly 83% found once; its top ten account for roughly 10%. The sequencing input was peripheral blood. These receptors originate from a man at least 80 years old with acute or convalescent COVID-19.

This clone showed up just once. This chain connects TRBV28 to TRBJ1-1, with 9 bases fitting TRBD1. This CDR3 is 18 amino acids long. V was clipped by 1 base and J by 1 base; unmatched bases: 10. Looked up from germline, CDR1 is MDHEN and CDR2 is SYDVKM. CDR3 sequence (DNA): TGTGCCAGCAGTTTATTACCTTTTGACAGGGGGGAGAACACTGAAGCTTTCTTT. Translation gives CASSLLPFDRGENTEAFF.

The rearrangement uses TRBV10-3 and TRBJ1-2; 11 positions agree with TRBD1. The CDR3 length is 18 residues. The V gene end was trimmed by 0 bases and the J gene end by 5 bases; junction bases not matched to a gene: 11. Germline lookup yields CDR1 ENHRY and CDR2 SYGVKD. Written as DNA, the CDR3 is TGTGCCATCAGTGAGTCGACACAGACCGGGACAGGGGGATATGGCTACACCTTC. Protein product: CAISESTQTGTGGYGYTF.

CDR3 sequence: CASSAGVRGDEKLFF. In DNA form, the CDR3 reads TGTGCCAGCAGCGCCGGGGTCAGGGGGGATGAAAAACTGTTTTTT. The gene calls are TRBV9 and TRBJ1-4; TRBD1 matches 7 bases. Trimming removed 3 bases from V and 6 bases from J; junction bases left unmatched: 8. CDR3 length equals 15 residues. Germline-derived CDR1 and CDR2 are SGDLS and YYNGEE.

The rearrangement uses TRBV2 and TRBJ1-5; no reliable D call. Germline-derived CDR1 and CDR2 are SNHLY and FYNNEI. The ends were cut back, 0 bases at V and 1 base at J, with 10 bases in the middle. This CDR3 region has 16 residues. This chain's CDR3 is CASSEAPRFSNQPQHF. DNA for the CDR3: TGTGCCAGCAGTGAAGCCCCTAGGTTCAGCAATCAGCCCCAGCATTTT.

The rearrangement uses TRBV5-5 and TRBJ1-3; 7 bases line up with TRBD1. This CDR3 comprises 14 residues. V lost 4 bases, J lost 4 bases, and 5 bases stayed unmatched. CDR1 and CDR2 from the germline V gene are SGHKS and YYEKEE (reference sequence). CDR3 in amino acids: CASSPGTAGNTIYF. CDR3 nucleotide sequence: TGTGCCAGCAGCCCCGGGACAGCAGGAAACACCATATATTTT.

V usage is TRBV7-9 and J usage is TRBJ1-2; no clear D. The CDR3 has 13 amino acids. Germline-derived CDR1 and CDR2 are SEHNR and FQNEAQ (reference sequence). Trimming took 5 bases from V and 0 from J, leaving 7 bases between them. The CDR3 nucleotides read TGTGCCAGCAGCCCCAGTGCTAACTATGGCTACACCTTC. Translating it yields CASSPSANYGYTF.

This chain joins TRBV12-5 and TRBJ1-6; no definite D call. Looked up from germline, CDR1 is LGHNT and CDR2 is FRNRAP. The CDR3 is 12 amino acids. Trimming cost V 1 base and J 11 bases, with 6 bases left between them. CDR3: CASGLGWPPLHF. Written as DNA, the CDR3 is TGTGCTAGTGGTTTGGGGTGGCCACCCCTCCACTTT.

This rearrangement joins TRBV2 to TRBJ2-7; TRBD1 aligns across 8 bases. In germline, CDR1 is SNHLY, CDR2 FYNNEI. The CDR3 contains 13 residues. The trim removed 7 bases at V and 3 bases at J, leaving 5 bases unmatched. CDR3 residues: CASKGQALYEQYF. As DNA, the CDR3 is TGTGCCAGCAAGGGACAGGCCCTCTACGAGCAGTACTTC.

This chain uses TRBV4-1 with TRBJ1-1, with D perhaps matching TRBD1 (5 bases). Germline CDR1 reads MGHRA; CDR2 reads YSYEKL. This CDR3 contains 15 residues. The V end was cut by 4 bases, the J end by 5 bases, with 17 bases between. The CDR3 coding sequence is TGCGCCAGCAGCCCTGGGCCAGGGAGGGAAACTGAAGCTTTCTTT. Encoded protein: CASSPGPGRETEAFF.

As to this clone: Different DNA sequences within this sample yield the same CDR3. The V gene is TRBV18, the J gene TRBJ2-7, with 8 bases fitting TRBD1. The germline V gene encodes CDR1 KGHSH and CDR2 LQKENI. The CDR3 totals 13 residues. The trim removed 5 bases at V and 4 bases at J, leaving 4 bases unmatched. The CDR3 region is CASSSGQGYEQYF. The DNA for the CDR3 is TGTGCCAGCTCAAGCGGACAGGGTTACGAGCAGTACTTC.

The chain joins TRBV6-1 to TRBJ2-7; 10 bases agree with TRBD1. Germline lookup yields CDR1 MNHNS and CDR2 SASEGT. V lost 0 bases to trimming and J lost 4 bases; unmatched junction nucleotides: 6. This CDR3 has 16 amino acids. The CDR3, as DNA: TGTGCCAGCAGTGAAGCGCTGGGACAGGGGTCTTACGAGCAGTACTTC. Protein: CASSEALGQGSYEQYF.

This clone was observed a single time. J is TRBJ1-3 and V is TRBV5-1; D is unclear. In germline, CDR1 is SGHRS, CDR2 YFSETQ. Deletions cut 4 bases from V and 0 bases from J, with 14 bases between. The CDR3 is made up of 16 amino acids. CDR3 region: CASSLGSLGSGNTIYF. CDR3 bases: TGCGCCAGCAGCCTGGGAAGCCTAGGCTCTGGAAACACCATATATTTT.

This sequence joins TRBV28 and TRBJ2-5, with D possibly TRBD1 on 7 matching bases. The V and J ends lost 4 bases and 4 bases respectively, with 16 bases between them. CDR1 is MDHEN and CDR2 is SYDVKM in the germline V gene. CDR3 size: 15 residues. Here the CDR3 DNA reads TGTGCCAGCAGTTCGACTAGACAGGGACGAGAGACCCAGTACTTC. This sequence encodes CASSSTRQGRETQYF.

The V call is TRBV5-1, the J call TRBJ2-3; 11 bases are a match to TRBD2. The J segment lost 0 bases and the V segment lost 1 base, leaving 4 bases of the junction unmatched. Germline CDR1 reads SGHRS; CDR2 reads YFSETQ. The CDR3 runs 17 residues. CDR3 region: CASSLSSGRASTDTQYF. The CDR3 nucleotides are TGCGCCAGCAGCTTGAGTAGCGGGAGGGCGAGCACAGATACGCAGTATTTT.

This clone was seen only a few times. The V and J genes are TRBV7-8 and TRBJ1-5; 8 bases match TRBD1. The V and J ends lost 5 bases and 4 bases, in that order; junction bases with no gene match: 7. This CDR3 has 15 amino acids. CDR1 is SGHVS and CDR2 is FQNEAQ in the germline V gene. CDR3 residues: CASSPRGRRNQPQHF. The DNA for the CDR3 is TGTGCCAGCAGCCCCAGGGGGCGCCGAAATCAGCCCCAGCATTTT.

V is TRBV4-1 and J is TRBJ2-2; TRBD2 matches at 7 bases. With 1 base clipped from V and 4 bases from J, the junction kept 12 bases outside the gene matches. The germline V gene has CDR1 MGHRA and CDR2 YSYEKL. The CDR3 loop spans 18 amino acids. DNA for the CDR3: TGCGCCAGCAGCCAAGGTGTGACGGGAGGAAAACCCACCGGGGAGCTGTTTTTT. The encoded protein is CASSQGVTGGKPTGELFF.

The DNA for the CDR3 is TGTGCCATCAGTGATTCGACAGGAAACACCATATATTTT. Translated, it gives CAISDSTGNTIYF. The chain joins TRBV10-3 to TRBJ1-3; D unresolved. The CDR3 is made up of 13 amino acids. Per germline, CDR1 ENHRY and CDR2 SYGVKD. V was shortened by 3 bases and J by 4 bases, with 7 bases between the two germline ends.

The chain has TRBV5-1 and TRBJ2-7; the match to TRBD2 covers 7 bases. There are 15 residues in the CDR3. The germline V gene has CDR1 SGHRS and CDR2 YFSETQ. J lost 6 bases, V lost 4 bases, and 13 bases had no gene match. The CDR3 coding sequence is TGCGCCAGCAGCCTAGATGGGGGATCGGGGGGCGAGCAGTACTTC. Translated: CASSLDGGSGGEQYF.

This chain connects TRBV3-1 (or the pseudogene TRBV3-2) to TRBJ2-5; TRBD1 aligns across 12 bases. V shed 2 bases, J shed 5 bases, and the junction held 6 bases outside the gene matches. The germline CDR1 and CDR2 sequences are LGHDT and YNNKEL (reference sequence). The CDR3 sequence is 16 residues long. The CDR3 DNA is TGTGCCAGCAGCCAAAGGGGACAGGGGGCCCGGGAGACCCAGTACTTC. Amino acid sequence: CASSQRGQGARETQYF.

The rearrangement links TRBV12-3 or TRBV12-4 to TRBJ2-7; D possibly corresponds to TRBD2 (6 bases). The CDR3 totals 13 residues. V was shortened by 6 bases and J by 7 bases, with 16 bases between the two germline ends. CDR3 sequence reads: CASRTTLAGEQYF. The CDR3 bases are TGTGCCAGCAGGACAACACTGGCGGGGGAGCAGTACTTC.

This chain uses TRBV3-1 (or the pseudogene TRBV3-2) with TRBJ2-3, with 7 positions matching TRBD2. This CDR3 contains 17 residues. The germline CDR1 and CDR2 sequences are LGHDT and YNNKEL (reference sequence). V shed 1 base, J shed 1 base, and the junction held 8 bases outside the gene matches. The CDR3 DNA reads TGTGCCAGCAGCCAAGGGGTTAGCGGGTCCCGCACAGATACGCAGTATTTT. Translating gives CASSQGVSGSRTDTQYF.

V is TRBV21-1 and J is TRBJ1-1; TRBD1, the D gene given by the table, was not confirmed from the DNA. TRBV21-1 is termed a pseudogene. The CDR3 contains 16 residues. The CDR3 here is CASWRGGTGVDTEAFF. CDR3 sequence (DNA): TGTGCCAGCTGGCGAGGGGGGACAGGGGTTGACACTGAAGCTTTCTTT.

The chain links TRBV24-1 to TRBJ2-7; 12 bases agree with TRBD2. Per the germline V gene, CDR1 is KGHDR and CDR2 is SFDVKD. Trimming removed 11 bases from V and 1 base from J; junction bases left unmatched: 17. The length of the CDR3 is 18 residues. The CDR3 loop is CAIKRPGLAGQRSYEQYF. For the CDR3, the DNA is TGTGCCATCAAAAGGCCGGGACTAGCGGGTCAGAGATCCTACGAGCAGTACTTC.

This CDR3 is CASSLAGRGYTF. The DNA for the CDR3 is TGTGCCAGCAGTTTAGCAGGGAGAGGCTACACCTTC. V gene TRBV12-3 or TRBV12-4 combines with J gene TRBJ1-2; D gene uncertain. V lost 0 bases and J 8 bases, leaving 7 bases between the germline ends. This CDR3 has 12 amino acids.

A note on this clone: This sample also contains other DNA sequences that code for the same CDR3. The rearrangement uses TRBV24-1 and TRBJ2-1; TRBD1 agrees at 9 bases. V shed 3 bases and J 7 bases; nucleotides not matched to a gene: 6. This CDR3 has 15 amino acids. Per the germline V gene, CDR1 is KGHDR and CDR2 is SFDVKD. The CDR3 region is CATSDPRQGGNEQFF. CDR3 DNA sequence: TGTGCCACCAGTGATCCCCGACAGGGGGGAAATGAGCAGTTCTTC.

This rearrangement joins TRBV13 to TRBJ1-6; 9 bases are a match to TRBD1. The V and J ends lost 5 bases and 8 bases, in that order; junction bases with no gene match: 10. The CDR3 has 16 amino acids. Germline CDR1 and CDR2: PRHDT and FYEKMQ (reference sequence). DNA of the CDR3: TGTGCCAGCAGCCAAGTATCAGACAGGGGGGATTCACCCCTCCACTTT. This sequence encodes CASSQVSDRGDSPLHF.

CDR3 amino acids: CSVGQGEGGELFF. Written as DNA, the CDR3 is TGCAGCGTTGGACAGGGGGAGGGCGGGGAGCTGTTTTTT. The V call is TRBV29-1, the J call TRBJ2-2; 9 bases match TRBD1. Looked up from germline, CDR1 is SQVTM and CDR2 is ANQGSEA. V lost 4 bases and J lost 7; bases outside the gene matches: 4. There are 13 residues in the CDR3.

The chain combines TRBV5-5 with TRBJ1-5; 9 bases map to TRBD1. The CDR3 loop spans 15 amino acids. J gave up 5 bases and V 4 bases, and 7 bases lay outside the gene matches. Germline CDR1 reads SGHKS; CDR2 reads YYEKEE (reference sequence). DNA of the CDR3: TGTGCCAGCAGCCCGACCGGGACAGGGTATCAGCCCCAGCATTTT. Translating gives CASSPTGTGYQPQHF.

The rearrangement links TRBV2 to TRBJ2-1; 9 bases agree with TRBD1. Germline values: CDR1 SNHLY, CDR2 FYNNEI. This CDR3 contains 12 residues. Trimming took 7 bases from V and 10 from J; bases not matched to a gene: 5. CDR3: CASKWTGVEQFF. For the CDR3, the DNA is TGTGCCAGCAAGTGGACAGGGGTGGAGCAGTTCTTC.

This chain links TRBV5-1 with TRBJ2-5; TRBD2 matches at 13 bases. CDR1 and CDR2 (germline): SGHRS, YFSETQ. There are 17 residues in the CDR3. The trim removed 5 bases at V and 5 bases at J, leaving 12 bases unmatched. In DNA form, the CDR3 reads TGCGCCAGCAGGGGCGGGACTAGCGGGATTTCAGTGGAGACCCAGTACTTC. As protein: CASRGGTSGISVETQYF.

The genes are TRBV19 and TRBJ1-5; weak D call: TRBD1 (6 bases). Germline V gives CDR1 LNHDA, CDR2 SQIVND (reference sequence). The CDR3 has 13 amino acids. Trimming removed 2 bases at V and 6 bases at J, with 8 bases between. CDR3 DNA sequence: TGTGCCAGTAGTATAACAGGGACTCAGCCCCAGCATTTT. Encoded protein: CASSITGTQPQHF.